Each of the 27 T cell receptor beta chains below was sequenced from the same sample in a study of T cell responses to AZD1222 COVID-19 vaccine. Using immunoSEQ multiplex PCR, the repertoire was profiled, and TCRdb retains in-frame clones only, with some absent. This repertoire shows approximately 90,000 clones, approximately 89% found once; its top ten account for approximately 2.1%. The sequences come from peripheral blood, collected on day 0 of AZD1222 vaccination. The receptors were sampled from an adult in good health.

The chain recombines TRBV2 with TRBJ1-2; 8 nucleotides align to TRBD1. The junction had 1 base not matched to a gene; V was cut back by 3 bases and J by 7 bases. Per the germline V gene, CDR1 is SNHLY and CDR2 is FYNNEI. The CDR3 is made up of 12 amino acids. The chain's CDR3 is CASSEDRAGYTF. For the CDR3, the DNA is TGTGCCAGCAGTGAGGACAGGGCTGGCTACACCTTC.

The genes are TRBV19 and TRBJ1-3; TRBD1 agrees at 7 bases. Per the germline V gene, CDR1 is LNHDA and CDR2 is SQIVND (reference sequence). The ends lost 0 bases at V and 2 bases at J; junction bases unmatched: 1. CDR3 length equals 15 residues. CDR3 nucleotide sequence: TGTGCCAGTAGTATAGAGGGGACAGCTGGAAACACCATATATTTT. Translation: CASSIEGTAGNTIYF.

J is TRBJ2-3 and V is TRBV5-8, with TRBD1 identical over 8 bases. CDR1 is SGHTS and CDR2 is YDEGEE in the germline V gene. J was trimmed by 3 bases and V by 1 base; bases with no gene match: 10. CDR3 size: 17 residues. This chain's CDR3 is CASSLRTGSVSTDTQYF. CDR3 DNA sequence: TGTGCCAGCAGCTTGCGGACAGGGTCCGTTTCTACAGATACGCAGTATTTT.

The rearrangement joins TRBV3-1 (or the pseudogene TRBV3-2) to TRBJ2-2; D uncertain. CDR1 and CDR2 (germline): LGHDT, YNNKEL (reference sequence). V was cut by 8 bases and J by 0 bases, with 10 bases left in between. This CDR3 comprises 14 residues. As DNA, the CDR3 is TGTGCCAGCGGCGCCGACGCGAACACCGGGGAGCTGTTTTTT. Translation: CASGADANTGELFF.

This sequence joins TRBV6-5 and TRBJ2-2; 11 nucleotides align to TRBD2. The germline gives CDR1 MNHEY, CDR2 SVGAGI. With 7 bases clipped from V and 4 bases from J, the junction kept 2 bases outside the gene matches. The CDR3 is 14 residues long. The chain's CDR3 is CASKLAGATGELFF. In DNA form, the CDR3 reads TGTGCCAGCAAACTAGCGGGGGCCACCGGGGAGCTGTTTTTT.

V gene TRBV18 combines with J gene TRBJ2-7; possibly TRBD2 for D (5 bases). The CDR3 extends over 14 amino acids. Germline CDR1 reads KGHSH; CDR2 reads LQKENI. The V and J ends lost 3 bases and 3 bases respectively, with 12 bases between them. CDR3 residues: CASSPPTGNYEQYF. CDR3 DNA: TGTGCCAGCTCACCCCCGACGGGAAACTACGAGCAGTACTTC. The full variable domain, in which reference TRBV18 and TRBJ2-7 provide the parts outside the CDR3, is NAGVMQNPRHLVRRRGQEARLRCSPMKGHSHVYWYRQLPEEGLKFMVYLQKENIIDESGMPKERFSAEFPKEGPSILRIQQVVRGDSAAYFCASSPPTGNYEQYFGPGTRLTVT.

The chain carries TRBV9 and TRBJ2-2; 9 nucleotides align to TRBD2. The V and J ends lost 3 bases and 4 bases, in that order; junction bases with no gene match: 4. This CDR3 has 15 amino acids. Per the germline V gene, CDR1 is SGDLS and CDR2 is YYNGEE. CDR3 in amino acids: CASSASGVITGELFF. DNA of the CDR3: TGTGCCAGCAGCGCTAGCGGGGTGATCACCGGGGAGCTGTTTTTT.

The chain employs TRBV15 and TRBJ1-5; 9 bases line up with TRBD1. The CDR3 has 19 residues. V trimming: 4 bases; J trimming: 4 bases; junction bases outside the gene matches: 17. Germline CDR1 LNHNV, CDR2 YYDKDF (reference sequence). Here the CDR3 DNA reads TGTGCCACCAGCACCACCTCCATCCCGGGACAGGGAAGAAATCAGCCCCAGCATTTT. Its protein is CATSTTSIPGQGRNQPQHF.

The chain joins TRBV2 to TRBJ1-2, with a tentative D call TRBD1 (5 bases). Trimming pared 1 base from V and 4 bases from J, leaving 13 bases between. The germline V gene encodes CDR1 SNHLY and CDR2 FYNNEI. The CDR3 length is 15 residues. DNA for the CDR3: TGTGCCAGCAGTGAAGGGCGGACATTGGTCTATGGCTACACCTTC. This codes for CASSEGRTLVYGYTF. Full variable domain (remainder filled in from reference TRBV2 and TRBJ1-2): EPEVTQTPSHQVTQMGQEVILRCVPISNHLYFYWYRQILGQKVEFLVSFYNNEISEKSEIFDDQFSVERPDGSNFTLKIRSTKLEDSAMYFCASSEGRTLVYGYTFGSGTRLTVV.

The chain is built from TRBV28 and TRBJ2-6, with D perhaps given as TRBD1 or TRBD2 (6 bases each). Germline loops: CDR1 MDHEN, CDR2 SYDVKM. V gave up 6 bases and J gave up 1 base, with 16 bases separating them. The CDR3 is 17 amino acids. DNA for the CDR3: TGTGCCAGCAGCCCTCGGGGGCTGAGGTCTGGGGCCAACGTCCTGACTTTC. As protein: CASSPRGLRSGANVLTF.

The table lists this clone with a count of one. V and J are TRBV10-3 and TRBJ2-5, with 8 positions matching TRBD1. The ends lost 3 bases at V and 3 bases at J; junction bases unmatched: 6. Germline values: CDR1 ENHRY, CDR2 SYGVKD. The length of the CDR3 is 15 residues. DNA of the CDR3: TGTGCCATCAGTGACAGGGGGCAGGCAAAAGAGACCCAGTACTTC. Protein sequence: CAISDRGQAKETQYF.

The rearrangement uses TRBV28 and TRBJ1-5, with TRBD1 identical over 7 bases. The J segment lost 1 base and the V segment lost 5 bases, leaving 2 bases of the junction unmatched. The length of the CDR3 is 14 residues. Germline V gene sequence: CDR1 MDHEN, CDR2 SYDVKM. For the CDR3, the DNA is TGTGCCAGCAGTCCAGGGGGAAGCAATCAGCCCCAGCATTTT. Its protein is CASSPGGSNQPQHF.

V usage is TRBV11-2 and J usage is TRBJ2-1, with 9 bases lining up with TRBD2. The germline CDR1 and CDR2 sequences are SGHAT and FQNNGV. The J segment lost 0 bases and the V segment lost 2 bases, leaving 5 bases of the junction unmatched. The CDR3 runs 17 residues. The CDR3 spells CASSLRDSGSSYNEQFF. The CDR3 coding sequence is TGTGCCAGCAGCTTAAGGGATAGCGGGAGCTCCTACAATGAGCAGTTCTTC.

The J gene is TRBJ2-5, the V gene TRBV4-1, with D possibly being TRBD1 (6 bases). Germline V gene lookup returns CDR1 MGHRA and CDR2 YSYEKL. V lost 0 bases and J lost 3, with 20 bases in between. This CDR3 has 18 amino acids. The CDR3 DNA sequence: TGCGCCAGCAGCCAAGATCGGGGCGTTGCGACAGGAGAAGAGACCCAGTACTTC. This encodes CASSQDRGVATGEETQYF.

This chain connects TRBV5-1 to TRBJ1-3; D remains ambiguous. Germline V gene data show CDR1 as SGHRS and CDR2 as YFSETQ. The CDR3 runs to 15 residues. V lost 0 bases, J lost 0 bases, and 7 bases lay in between. This chain's CDR3 is CASSLGQPSGNTIYF. The CDR3 DNA reads as TGCGCCAGCAGCTTGGGTCAGCCCTCTGGAAACACCATATATTTT.

The rearrangement links TRBV28 to TRBJ1-1, with unresolved D. The V and J ends lost 5 bases and 3 bases respectively, with 4 bases between them. Germline V gives CDR1 MDHEN, CDR2 SYDVKM. This CDR3 has 11 residues. CDR3 sequence (DNA): TGTGCCAGCAGTCTAGACACTGAAGCTTTCTTT. It codes for CASSLDTEAFF.

The V and J genes are TRBV29-1 and TRBJ1-1; maybe TRBD1 (5 bases). Germline V lookup: CDR1 SQVTM, CDR2 ANQGSEA. Trimming took 7 bases from V and 0 from J, leaving 9 bases between them. This CDR3 contains 12 residues. CDR3 sequence reads: CSADRMNTEAFF. The CDR3 DNA follows: TGCAGCGCTGACAGAATGAACACTGAAGCTTTCTTT.

The chain has TRBV12-3 or TRBV12-4 and TRBJ2-7; TRBD1 is a possible D gene (6 bases). Deletions cut 5 bases from V and 2 bases from J, with 7 bases between. The CDR3 runs to 12 residues. This CDR3 reads CASSRTAYEQYF. In DNA form, the CDR3 reads TGTGCCAGCAGTCGGACAGCCTACGAGCAGTACTTC.

The chain is built from TRBV12-3 or TRBV12-4 and TRBJ1-2; possibly TRBD1 for D (5 bases). V was shortened by 5 bases and J by 4 bases, with 11 bases between the two germline ends. This CDR3 comprises 13 residues. The CDR3 bases are TGTGCCAGCAGTCCCCCTGGGGGCTATGGCTACACCTTC. Amino acids: CASSPPGGYGYTF.

The genes are TRBV24-1 and TRBJ2-1, with TRBD1 matching 8 bases. From germline, CDR1 is KGHDR and CDR2 SFDVKD. The CDR3 length is 15 residues. The J segment lost 6 bases and the V segment lost 4 bases, leaving 7 bases of the junction unmatched. Written as DNA, the CDR3 is TGTGCCACCAGTGACCGAGGACAGGGTTCCAATGAGCAGTTCTTC. It is translated as CATSDRGQGSNEQFF.

The chain recombines TRBV24-1 with TRBJ2-3; D ambiguous. The CDR3 spans 15 residues. Trimming pared 9 bases from V and 2 bases from J, leaving 17 bases between. Germline V lookup: CDR1 KGHDR, CDR2 SFDVKD. The CDR3 nucleotides read TGTGCCACCGGTAGAGAGATCACGCTCACAGATACGCAGTATTTT. Its translation: CATGREITLTDTQYF.

The chain carries TRBV6-5 and TRBJ2-1; 9 positions match TRBD2. This CDR3 has 14 amino acids. J gave up 3 bases and V 8 bases, and 5 bases lay outside the gene matches. Germline CDR1 is MNHEY and CDR2 is SVGAGI. The CDR3 reads CASGSGGSYNEQFF. CDR3 coding DNA: TGTGCCAGCGGCAGCGGGGGGAGCTACAATGAGCAGTTCTTC.

The V gene is TRBV6-1, the J gene TRBJ1-3; D is ambiguous. With 3 bases removed from V and 0 bases from J, the gap between germline ends came to 12 bases. Germline V lookup: CDR1 MNHNS, CDR2 SASEGT. The CDR3 extends over 16 amino acids. The CDR3 sequence: CASSEYSPSSGNTIYF. CDR3 nucleotides: TGTGCCAGCAGTGAGTACTCCCCGAGCTCTGGAAACACCATATATTTT.

The genes are TRBV6-5 and TRBJ2-5; the match to TRBD1 covers 8 bases. The CDR3 spans 15 residues. Germline V gene data show CDR1 as MNHEY and CDR2 as SVGAGI. V was clipped by 5 bases and J by 0 bases; unmatched bases: 5. This CDR3 reads CASSLDRGNQETQYF. Here the CDR3 DNA reads TGTGCCAGCAGTCTTGACAGGGGCAACCAAGAGACCCAGTACTTC.

The chain joins TRBV12-3 or TRBV12-4 to TRBJ2-5; D perhaps matches TRBD1 (6 bases). There are 13 residues in the CDR3. The V gene lost 6 bases and the J gene lost 2 bases, with 10 bases spanning the gap. CDR3 loop: CASRVDSQETQYF. In nucleotides, the CDR3 is TGTGCCAGCAGGGTGGACAGTCAAGAGACCCAGTACTTC.

The J gene is TRBJ2-7, the V gene TRBV6-5; 9 nucleotides agree with TRBD1. The V and J ends lost 9 bases and 4 bases, in that order; junction bases with no gene match: 13. The V gene's germline CDR1 is MNHEY and CDR2 SVGAGI. The CDR3 length is 15 residues. CDR3 in DNA: TGTGCCAGTCAAACCTACCGGGACAGGGTGTACGAGCAGTACTTC. This gives the protein CASQTYRDRVYEQYF.

The chain has TRBV7-9 and TRBJ1-1; 8 bases align to TRBD1. The germline V gene encodes CDR1 SEHNR and CDR2 FQNEAQ (reference sequence). The CDR3 extends over 15 amino acids. V was clipped by 9 bases and J by 1 base; unmatched bases: 10. As DNA, the CDR3 is TGTGCCAGTCAGAGGACAGGGATGGGGAACACTGAAGCTTTCTTT. Translation: CASQRTGMGNTEAFF.